One sample yielded the 27 T cell receptor beta chains listed below, sequenced in a study of spatial heterogeneity in lung cancer. Overall study findings and caveats: In tumors, expanded intratumoral alpha and beta TCR counts tracked mutation counts.

The time point here: sample taken at primary tumor resection. Their antigens remain unidentified. TCRdb processed the 5' RACE reads anew with MiXCR; each CDR3 protein has one entry. The repertoire holds roughly 20,000 distinct CDR3 sequences, with under 5.5% as singletons. The sample was lung tumor tissue, taken at surgery. These receptor sequences come from a male donor with early-stage non-small cell lung cancer.

The sample holds a few counts of this clonotype. The rearrangement uses TRBV10-3 and TRBJ1-5; 9 nucleotides agree with TRBD1. V lost 6 bases and J lost 3; bases outside the gene matches: 6. The CDR3 has 15 residues. Looked up from germline, CDR1 is ENHRY and CDR2 is SYGVKD. CDR3 sequence (DNA): TGTGCCATCAGAGGGGACAGGGCCGACAATCAGCCCCAGCATTTT. Its protein is CAIRGDRADNQPQHF.

This clonotype is categorized as medium-sized (0.01 to 0.1%). V and J are TRBV4-1 and TRBJ1-6; no reliable D call. Germline CDR1 reads MGHRA; CDR2 reads YSYEKL. This CDR3 has 15 residues. V was clipped by 3 bases and J by 0 bases, with 6 bases between them. The CDR3 region is CASSHFSSYNSPLHF. DNA for the CDR3: TGCGCCAGCAGCCATTTCAGCTCCTATAATTCACCCCTCCACTTT.

This clonotype came up a few times. The V and J genes are TRBV7-9 and TRBJ2-5; D ambiguous. Germline CDR1 and CDR2: SEHNR and FQNEAQ (reference sequence). CDR3 length equals 14 residues. Trimming took 0 bases from V and 5 from J, leaving 10 bases between them. The CDR3 nucleotides read TGTGCCAGCAGCTTAGCAGTTATAGGGGAGACCCAGTACTTC. Amino acids: CASSLAVIGETQYF.

The rearrangement uses TRBV6-1 and TRBJ2-7, with TRBD2 as a possible D gene (6 bases). CDR1 is MNHNS, CDR2 SASEGT, per germline. V dropped 2 bases and J dropped 4 bases, with 15 bases sitting between them. The CDR3 is 15 amino acids. CDR3 residues: CASSEKRASVYEQYF. The DNA of the CDR3 is TGTGCCAGCAGTGAAAAGAGGGCTAGCGTTTACGAGCAGTACTTC.

This clonotype was observed many times. This chain uses TRBV6-5 with TRBJ2-5; D is unresolved. The CDR3 is 13 residues long. The V gene lost 5 bases and the J gene lost 1 base, with 8 bases spanning the gap. Germline V gene lookup returns CDR1 MNHEY and CDR2 SVGAGI. As DNA, the CDR3 is TGTGCCAGCAGTCACCCCCCCCAAGAGACCCAGTACTTC. Translating it yields CASSHPPQETQYF.

This clonotype appeared a single time. V gene TRBV23-1 combines with J gene TRBJ1-4; TRBD1 matches 10 bases. TRBV23-1 qualifies as an ORF whose function is uncertain. The CDR3 has 14 residues. Germline trimming cut 6 bases from V and 8 bases from J; bases unmatched to any gene: 6. The CDR3 DNA reads as TGCGCCAGCAGCATCAGACAGGGGGCGGAAAAACTGTTTTTT. Translated, it gives CASSIRQGAEKLFF.

Many counts were recorded for this clonotype. The rearrangement links TRBV5-1 to TRBJ1-1, with D tentatively TRBD1 (6 bases). CDR1 and CDR2 (germline): SGHRS, YFSETQ. V lost 0 bases and J 5 bases, leaving 11 bases between the germline ends. CDR3 length equals 14 residues. CDR3 protein: CASSLDLTGTEAFF. In nucleotides, the CDR3 is TGCGCCAGCAGCTTGGACCTTACAGGGACTGAAGCTTTCTTT.

This clonotype was counted many times. The chain joins TRBV12-3 or TRBV12-4 to TRBJ2-1, with D unresolved. The CDR3 loop spans 13 amino acids. Between the trimmed V and J ends, which lost 3 bases and 6 bases, there was a span of 9 bases. In DNA, the CDR3 is TGTGCCAGCAGTTTTACAGCTTCCAATGAGCAGTTCTTC. Protein product: CASSFTASNEQFF.

This clonotype occurred many times. V gene TRBV5-1 combines with J gene TRBJ2-3, with TRBD2 identical over 7 bases. The CDR3 loop spans 13 amino acids. Losses at the gene ends were 4 bases for V and 6 bases for J; bases not matched to a gene: 5. Germline V gives CDR1 SGHRS, CDR2 YFSETQ. The chain's CDR3 is CASSVTSMDTQYF. The CDR3 region has the DNA TGCGCCAGCAGCGTGACTAGCATGGATACGCAGTATTTT.

The gene calls are TRBV10-3 and TRBJ1-2, with unresolved D. V was pared by 4 bases and J by 6 bases, with 9 bases between. The CDR3 extends over 12 amino acids. Germline assignment: CDR1 ENHRY and CDR2 SYGVKD. CDR3 region: CAISAGVDGYTF. The CDR3, as DNA: TGTGCCATCAGTGCCGGGGTAGATGGCTACACCTTC.

This clonotype is judged medium-sized. This chain links TRBV5-1 with TRBJ1-4, with D possibly TRBD1 on 6 matching bases. Trimming took off 4 bases at V and 4 bases at J, with 11 bases between the two ends. The CDR3 is made up of 14 amino acids. Per the germline V gene, CDR1 is SGHRS and CDR2 is YFSETQ. The CDR3 sequence is CASSIGQSNEKLFF. The CDR3 coding sequence is TGCGCCAGCAGCATTGGACAGAGTAATGAAAAACTGTTTTTT.

This clonotype was picked up many times. V usage is TRBV7-4 and J usage is TRBJ1-3; no clear D gene. The CDR3 is 16 residues long. CDR1 and CDR2 (germline): SGHVT, SQSDAQ. V was clipped by 5 bases and J by 0 bases, with 14 bases between them. The CDR3 spells CASSPKFESSGNTIYF. The DNA for the CDR3 is TGTGCCAGCAGCCCAAAGTTCGAGAGCTCTGGAAACACCATATATTTT.

This clonotype was counted ten times or more. V gene TRBV6-5 combines with J gene TRBJ2-6, with a tentative D call TRBD1 (5 bases). CDR3 length equals 15 residues. With 8 bases removed from V and 4 bases from J, the gap between germline ends came to 15 bases. Germline loops: CDR1 MNHEY, CDR2 SVGAGI. The CDR3 reads CASSYGASGANVLTF. The CDR3 DNA reads as TGTGCCAGCTCCTATGGGGCCTCCGGGGCCAACGTCCTGACTTTC.

This clonotype was seen ten or more times. This chain joins TRBV28 and TRBJ2-3, with D unclear. The germline V gene has CDR1 MDHEN and CDR2 SYDVKM. This CDR3 has 14 residues. V lost 6 bases, J lost 3 bases, and 13 bases lay in between. The CDR3 region has the DNA TGTGCCAGCAGCAAGCCAACCGGGACAGATACGCAGTATTTT. This gives the protein CASSKPTGTDTQYF.

This clonotype appeared a few times. V is TRBV5-1 and J is TRBJ2-7; the D is unclear. CDR3 length equals 14 residues. Germline CDR1 and CDR2: SGHRS and YFSETQ. V was shortened by 0 bases and J by 2 bases, with 9 bases between the two germline ends. This chain's CDR3 is CASSLVVHPYEQYF. The CDR3 DNA reads TGCGCCAGCAGCTTGGTCGTGCATCCCTACGAGCAGTACTTC.

The sample holds many counts of this clonotype. The chain has TRBV5-1 and TRBJ1-4, with D perhaps TRBD1 (6 bases). In germline, CDR1 is SGHRS, CDR2 YFSETQ. This CDR3 is 16 amino acids long. Trimming removed 4 bases at V and 5 bases at J, with 18 bases between. CDR3 amino acids: CASSTGTPMRNEKLFF. As DNA, the CDR3 is TGCGCCAGCAGCACCGGGACACCTATGAGAAATGAAAAACTGTTTTTT.

This clonotype is labeled as medium-sized. The rearrangement joins TRBV7-8 to TRBJ2-1, with 8 bases lining up with TRBD2. Per the germline V gene, CDR1 is SGHVS and CDR2 is FQNEAQ. This CDR3 spans 16 amino acids. Germline trimming cut 5 bases from V and 7 bases from J; bases unmatched to any gene: 13. CDR3 protein: CASSPTQRESGNEQFF. The CDR3 region has the DNA TGTGCCAGCAGCCCAACCCAGCGGGAGTCGGGGAATGAGCAGTTCTTC.

This clonotype was picked up many times. V is TRBV2 and J is TRBJ1-5; D might be TRBD1 (6 bases). The CDR3 length is 15 residues. Germline V gene sequence: CDR1 SNHLY, CDR2 FYNNEI. Trimming left V 7 bases short and J 0 bases short, with 13 bases between. DNA of the CDR3: TGTGCCAGCAAGGTAGGGGGATATAGCAATCAGCCCCAGCATTTT. Amino acids: CASKVGGYSNQPQHF.

This clonotype was counted at least ten times. The V call is TRBV4-3, the J call TRBJ1-6; weak D call: TRBD1 (5 bases). The CDR3 is 17 residues long. Deletions cut 0 bases from V and 5 bases from J, with 14 bases between. Germline V CDR1 and CDR2: LGHNA, YSLEER. CDR3 protein: CASSQDSPGPNNSPLHF. In DNA form, the CDR3 reads TGCGCCAGCAGCCAAGATAGTCCGGGACCCAATAATTCACCCCTCCACTTT.

The sample holds a few counts of this clonotype. This chain joins TRBV7-2 and TRBJ2-5; D unresolved. Between the trimmed V and J ends, which lost 5 bases and 5 bases, there was a span of 12 bases. Germline V gene data show CDR1 as SGHTA and CDR2 as FQGNSA. This CDR3 has 13 residues. The CDR3 sequence is CASSLSAGETQYF. CDR3 nucleotide sequence: TGTGCCAGCAGCCTGTCGGCTGGGGAGACCCAGTACTTC.

This clonotype was recorded once. Compared with germline, one end of the junction differs, possibly owing to a read error. The genes are TRBV30 and TRBJ2-7; D is unresolved. Germline V gives CDR1 GTSNPN, CDR2 SVGIG (reference sequence). The CDR3 covers 14 residues. CDR3 DNA: TGTGCCTGGAGCGATCGGGTGGCATCCTACGAGCAGCACTTC. Protein: CAWSDRVASYEQHF.

This clonotype was detected many times. This rearrangement joins TRBV3-1 to TRBJ1-5, with D possibly being TRBD1 (5 bases). The CDR3 sequence is 14 residues long. V lost 3 bases and J lost 4, with 10 bases in between. CDR1 is LGHDT and CDR2 is YNNKEL in the germline V gene (reference sequence). CDR3 protein: CASSQAGTNQPQHF. The CDR3 region has the DNA TGTGCCAGCAGCCAGGCAGGGACTAATCAGCCCCAGCATTTT.

This rearrangement joins TRBV7-2 to TRBJ2-3, with D unclear. CDR1 SGHTA and CDR2 FQGNSA come from the germline V gene. Trimming stripped 3 bases from V and 3 bases from J, with 7 bases between. This CDR3 comprises 13 residues. CDR3 DNA: TGTGCCAGCAGCTTGAAGAGAACAGATACGCAGTATTTT. Translated: CASSLKRTDTQYF.

This clonotype was picked up many times. The chain has TRBV7-9 and TRBJ1-2; D might be TRBD1 (5 bases). CDR1 SEHNR and CDR2 FQNEAQ come from the germline V gene (reference sequence). The ends were cut back, 0 bases at V and 5 bases at J, with 10 bases in the middle. The length of the CDR3 is 14 residues. CDR3 sequence: CASSLAAGRYGYTF. CDR3 nucleotides: TGTGCCAGCAGCTTAGCGGCAGGGAGGTATGGCTACACCTTC.

This clonotype was detected many times. The V gene is TRBV27, the J gene TRBJ2-7; unclear D gene. The CDR3 spans 15 residues. The V gene lost 8 bases and the J gene lost 3 bases, with 20 bases spanning the gap. In germline, CDR1 is MNHEY, CDR2 SMNVEV (reference sequence). CDR3 residues: CASRLFGQFFYEQYF. CDR3 DNA: TGTGCCAGCCGGCTTTTCGGTCAGTTCTTCTACGAGCAGTACTTC.

Ten or more counts support this clonotype. V gene TRBV7-9 combines with J gene TRBJ1-3, with TRBD1 matching 7 bases. The germline CDR1 and CDR2 sequences are SEHNR and FQNEAQ (reference sequence). This CDR3 contains 16 residues. J gave up 5 bases and V 4 bases, and 11 bases lay outside the gene matches. As DNA, the CDR3 is TGTGCCAGCAGCTCACCGTCCGGGACAGCCCGAAACACCATATATTTT. This sequence encodes CASSSPSGTARNTIYF.

This clonotype appeared many times. The chain has TRBV19 and TRBJ2-7, with 8 bases lining up with TRBD2. Germline loops: CDR1 LNHDA, CDR2 SQIVND (reference sequence). This CDR3 comprises 13 residues. The V and J ends lost 8 bases and 2 bases, in that order; junction bases with no gene match: 5. CDR3 in amino acids: CASASGGAYEQYF. In DNA, the CDR3 is TGTGCCAGTGCTTCGGGGGGGGCCTACGAGCAGTACTTC.